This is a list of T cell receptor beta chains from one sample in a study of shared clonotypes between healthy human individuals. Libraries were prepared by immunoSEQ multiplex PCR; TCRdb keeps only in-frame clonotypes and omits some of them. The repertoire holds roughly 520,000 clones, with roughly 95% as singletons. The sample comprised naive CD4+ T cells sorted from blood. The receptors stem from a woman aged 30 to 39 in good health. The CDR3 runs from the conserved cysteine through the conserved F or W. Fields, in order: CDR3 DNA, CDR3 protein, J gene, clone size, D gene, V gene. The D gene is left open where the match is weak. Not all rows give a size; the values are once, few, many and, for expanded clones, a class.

cdr3_nt: TGCGCCAGCAGCCCTGTCGACAGCGGCGCCAACACCATATATTTT
cdr3_aa: CASSPVDSGANTIYF
j_call: TRBJ1-3
clone_size: NA
d_call: NA
v_call: TRBV5-1

cdr3_nt: TGTGCCAGCAGCTCCGGGACTAGTGCCCACGAGCAGTACTTC
cdr3_aa: CASSSGTSAHEQYF
j_call: TRBJ2-7
clone_size: few
d_call: TRBD2
v_call: TRBV13

cdr3_nt: TGCGCCAGCAGCAACAAAGGGGGGAGCACCGGGGAGCTGTTTTTT
cdr3_aa: CASSNKGGSTGELFF
j_call: TRBJ2-2
clone_size: NA
d_call: NA
v_call: TRBV10-1

cdr3_nt: TGTGCCAGCAGCTTAGATGTAGCGGGACCCTACGAGCAGTACTTC
cdr3_aa: CASSLDVAGPYEQYF
j_call: TRBJ2-7
clone_size: NA
d_call: TRBD2
v_call: TRBV11-2

cdr3_nt: TGTGCCAGCAGCTTGACAGGGGCTAATGAAAAACTGTTTTTT
cdr3_aa: CASSLTGANEKLFF
j_call: TRBJ1-4
clone_size: NA
d_call: TRBD1
v_call: TRBV5-4

cdr3_nt: TGTGCCAGCAGCCTTCTAGCGGGAGGTACAGATACGCAGTATTTT
cdr3_aa: CASSLLAGGTDTQYF
j_call: TRBJ2-3
clone_size: NA
d_call: TRBD2
v_call: TRBV6-4

cdr3_nt: TGTGCCAGCAGTACCCACACGGCCGCGACCTATGGCTACACCTTC
cdr3_aa: CASSTHTAATYGYTF
j_call: TRBJ1-2
clone_size: NA
d_call: NA
v_call: TRBV28

cdr3_nt: TGTGCCAGCAGCCAAGATCTTTTTAGGGGGTCCACTGAAGCTTTCTTT
cdr3_aa: CASSQDLFRGSTEAFF
j_call: TRBJ1-1
clone_size: NA
d_call: NA
v_call: TRBV14

cdr3_nt: TGTGCCAGCAGTCTAGCGGGAGGCCCCTACGAGCAGTACTTC
cdr3_aa: CASSLAGGPYEQYF
j_call: TRBJ2-7
clone_size: once
d_call: TRBD2
v_call: TRBV6-5

cdr3_nt: TGTGCCAGTAGTGTTAACAGGGCCGGGGAGCTGTTTTTT
cdr3_aa: CASSVNRAGELFF
j_call: TRBJ2-2
clone_size: few
d_call: NA
v_call: TRBV19

cdr3_nt: TGTGCCAGCAGCCAAGAAAAACAGGGCCGGGGCTACACCTTC
cdr3_aa: CASSQEKQGRGYTF
j_call: TRBJ1-2
clone_size: NA
d_call: NA
v_call: TRBV4-2

cdr3_nt: TGTGCCAGCAGCCAATCGGGCGGGTACACAGATACGCAGTATTTT
cdr3_aa: CASSQSGGYTDTQYF
j_call: TRBJ2-3
clone_size: NA
d_call: NA
v_call: TRBV4-2

cdr3_nt: TGTGCCGCCACCTACGAGCAGTACTTC
cdr3_aa: CAATYEQYF
j_call: TRBJ2-7
clone_size: NA
d_call: NA
v_call: TRBV15

cdr3_nt: TGTGCCAGCAGTTTAGATCCAGGGGGCTCTGGCGAGCAGTACTTC
cdr3_aa: CASSLDPGGSGEQYF
j_call: TRBJ2-7
clone_size: NA
d_call: TRBD1
v_call: TRBV28

cdr3_nt: TGCGCCAGCAGCCTCGGACTAGCGGGAGGCACCGGGGAGCTGTTTTTT
cdr3_aa: CASSLGLAGGTGELFF
j_call: TRBJ2-2
clone_size: NA
d_call: TRBD2
v_call: TRBV5-1

cdr3_nt: TGCAGTGCCACTAGGACACCACTACAGTTCTTC
cdr3_aa: CSATRTPLQFF
j_call: TRBJ2-1
clone_size: NA
d_call: NA
v_call: TRBV20-1

cdr3_nt: TGTGCCAGCAGCCCCCGCGGCTCTGGGGCCAACGTCCTGACTTTC
cdr3_aa: CASSPRGSGANVLTF
j_call: TRBJ2-6
clone_size: NA
d_call: NA
v_call: TRBV5-4

cdr3_nt: TGTGCCAGCAGCTTAACGGAGGCCTTACTGAACGAGCAGTACTTC
cdr3_aa: CASSLTEALLNEQYF
j_call: TRBJ2-7
clone_size: NA
d_call: NA
v_call: TRBV11-2

cdr3_nt: TGTGCCAGCAGTTTACCTATTGATAACACTGAAGCTTTCTTT
cdr3_aa: CASSLPIDNTEAFF
j_call: TRBJ1-1
clone_size: NA
d_call: NA
v_call: TRBV28

cdr3_nt: TGCAGCGTTTTGCTAGCGGGAGTATATACGCAGTATTTT
cdr3_aa: CSVLLAGVYTQYF
j_call: TRBJ2-3
clone_size: NA
d_call: TRBD2
v_call: TRBV29-1

cdr3_nt: TGTGCCAGCAGCCAAGATCAGGGTAGGGGACAGCCCCAGCATTTT
cdr3_aa: CASSQDQGRGQPQHF
j_call: TRBJ1-5
clone_size: NA
d_call: NA
v_call: TRBV4-2

cdr3_nt: TGTGCCAGCAGTGAATTGGGCGACCTAGTACAGCCCCAGCATTTT
cdr3_aa: CASSELGDLVQPQHF
j_call: TRBJ1-5
clone_size: NA
d_call: NA
v_call: TRBV2

cdr3_nt: TGTGCCAGCAGTCAGGCCTTAGGGAGGGTATTTGGCTACACCTTC
cdr3_aa: CASSQALGRVFGYTF
j_call: TRBJ1-2
clone_size: NA
d_call: NA
v_call: TRBV28

cdr3_nt: TGTGCCAGCAGTTCTCCACCCCAAGAGACCCAGTACTTC
cdr3_aa: CASSSPPQETQYF
j_call: TRBJ2-5
clone_size: NA
d_call: NA
v_call: TRBV28

cdr3_nt: TGCAGCGTTGAGAAGATCTGGGACAGGGGTTACGAGCAGTACTTC
cdr3_aa: CSVEKIWDRGYEQYF
j_call: TRBJ2-7
clone_size: NA
d_call: TRBD1
v_call: TRBV29-1

cdr3_nt: TGCGCCAGCAGTGAAAGACAGGGGTTCACCTCCTACGAGCAGTACTTC
cdr3_aa: CASSERQGFTSYEQYF
j_call: TRBJ2-7
clone_size: NA
d_call: TRBD1
v_call: TRBV10-2

cdr3_nt: TGTGCCAGCAGCTTGGGAAGTGGCACTGAAGCTTTCTTT
cdr3_aa: CASSLGSGTEAFF
j_call: TRBJ1-1
clone_size: NA
d_call: NA
v_call: TRBV7-9

cdr3_nt: TGTGCCAGCAGTTTGTCGGACAGGGGAATATACAATGAGCAGTTCTTC
cdr3_aa: CASSLSDRGIYNEQFF
j_call: TRBJ2-1
clone_size: NA
d_call: TRBD1
v_call: TRBV28

cdr3_nt: TGTGCCAGCAGCTTGGCTGGGTTTGGAGATACGCAGTATTTT
cdr3_aa: CASSLAGFGDTQYF
j_call: TRBJ2-3
clone_size: once
d_call: NA
v_call: TRBV5-4

cdr3_nt: TGTGCCAGCAGTTTCCCCCGACAGGGAACGGCCTACGAGCAGTACTTC
cdr3_aa: CASSFPRQGTAYEQYF
j_call: TRBJ2-7
clone_size: NA
d_call: TRBD1
v_call: TRBV28

cdr3_nt: TGTGCCAGTAGTGGGGGGACTCAGGGATGGCAGCCCCAGCATTTT
cdr3_aa: CASSGGTQGWQPQHF
j_call: TRBJ1-5
clone_size: NA
d_call: NA
v_call: TRBV19

cdr3_nt: TGTGCCAGCAGCTCCGGGCCTGCCATGAACACTGAAGCTTTCTTT
cdr3_aa: CASSSGPAMNTEAFF
j_call: TRBJ1-1
clone_size: NA
d_call: NA
v_call: TRBV5-4

cdr3_nt: TGTGCCAGTAGTAGGGAAGTGAAGTATGGCTACACCTTC
cdr3_aa: CASSREVKYGYTF
j_call: TRBJ1-2
clone_size: few
d_call: NA
v_call: TRBV19

cdr3_nt: TGTGCCTCTTCGAAAACCCCTAGCGGGCGGCAAGAGACCCAGTACTTC
cdr3_aa: CASSKTPSGRQETQYF
j_call: TRBJ2-5
clone_size: NA
d_call: TRBD2
v_call: TRBV19

cdr3_nt: TGTGCCAGCAGTTTCCCCACGCGGGGGGACAGGGCTATACGTAATCAGCCCCAGCATTTT
cdr3_aa: CASSFPTRGDRAIRNQPQHF
j_call: TRBJ1-5
clone_size: NA
d_call: TRBD1
v_call: TRBV28

cdr3_nt: TGTGCCAGCAGTTCGGGACAGGGGGACTCACCCCTCCACTTT
cdr3_aa: CASSSGQGDSPLHF
j_call: TRBJ1-6
clone_size: NA
d_call: TRBD1
v_call: TRBV27

cdr3_nt: TGTGCCAGCAGCCCGCGGGGGGGAAAACTGTTTTTT
cdr3_aa: CASSPRGGKLFF
j_call: TRBJ1-4
clone_size: NA
d_call: NA
v_call: TRBV14